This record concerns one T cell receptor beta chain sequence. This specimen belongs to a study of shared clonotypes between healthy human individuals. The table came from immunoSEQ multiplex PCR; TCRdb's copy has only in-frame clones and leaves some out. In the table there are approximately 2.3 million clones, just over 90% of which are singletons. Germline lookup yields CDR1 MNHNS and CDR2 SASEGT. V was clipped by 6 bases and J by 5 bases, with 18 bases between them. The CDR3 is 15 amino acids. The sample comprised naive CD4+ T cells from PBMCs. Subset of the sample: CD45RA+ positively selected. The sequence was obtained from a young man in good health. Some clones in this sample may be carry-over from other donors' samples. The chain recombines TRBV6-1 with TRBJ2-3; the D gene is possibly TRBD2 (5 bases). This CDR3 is CASREDPFRQDTQYF. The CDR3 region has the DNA TGTGCCAGCAGGGAGGACCCATTCCGTCAAGATACGCAGTATTTT.